This TCR beta chain is from a study of blood T cell repertoires in COVID-19. Germline CDR1 is SGHRS and CDR2 is YFSETQ. The junction had 10 bases not matched to a gene; V was cut back by 6 bases and J by 6 bases. The length of the CDR3 is 16 residues. In the original workflow: Amplification from reference gene primers served as the basis for estimated nucleated cell counts. Some clones are missing from TCRdb's copy, which holds only in-frame ones; the method was immunoSEQ multiplex PCR. V and J calls and clone size are given by that table; D and trimming were obtained from the DNA. The sample contains fewer than 600,000 clones, about 88% of which appear only once. Seattle enrolled patients during active infection and tracked them longitudinally.

This receptor was identified in a man between 18 and 29 years old with COVID-19, enrolled during active disease. Sequencing was done on a sample of peripheral blood. This chain connects TRBV5-1 to TRBJ2-2, with 11 bases matching TRBD1. The DNA of the CDR3 is TGCGCCAGCACCCGGGACAGGGGGATTAAAGCCGGGGAGCTGTTTTTT. Protein sequence: CASTRDRGIKAGELFF.